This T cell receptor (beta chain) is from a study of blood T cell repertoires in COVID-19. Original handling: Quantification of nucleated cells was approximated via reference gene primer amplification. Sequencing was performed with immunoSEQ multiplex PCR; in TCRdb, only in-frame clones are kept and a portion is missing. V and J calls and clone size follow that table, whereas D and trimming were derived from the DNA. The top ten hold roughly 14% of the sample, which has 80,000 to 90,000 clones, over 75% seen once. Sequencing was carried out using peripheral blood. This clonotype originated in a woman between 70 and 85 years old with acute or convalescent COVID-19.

In DNA form, the CDR3 reads TGTGCCAGCAGCACGGACAGGGGGAGAACTGAAGCTTTCTTT. Translating gives CASSTDRGRTEAFF. The chain links TRBV7-2 to TRBJ1-1; the match to TRBD1 covers 10 bases. CDR1 and CDR2 from the germline V gene are SGHTA and FQGNSA. V was clipped by 5 bases and J by 5 bases; unmatched bases: 5. This CDR3 has 14 residues.